A single sample is the source of the 11 T cell receptor beta chains below, sequenced in a study of monozygotic twins with inflammatory bowel disease. For each CDR3 protein, TCRdb gives one entry from its re-call of the 5' RACE reads, without DNA. Its table records tens of thousands of distinct CDR3 sequences. Source material: blood. These receptors all come from a human donor with ulcerative colitis or Crohn's disease, or a healthy co-twin of an affected twin (not recorded which).

The V call is TRBV5-4, the J call TRBJ1-2; TCRdb's D call, TRBD1, is unchecked because there is no DNA. Per germline, CDR1 SGHNT and CDR2 YYREEE (reference sequence). The CDR3 sequence is 15 residues long. The CDR3 spells CASSPDSNQAYGYTF.

The chain joins TRBV6-1 to TRBJ1-5. The CDR3 totals 15 residues. Germline V gene sequence: CDR1 MNHNS, CDR2 SASEGT. The CDR3: CASRIRIYSNQPQHF.

V usage is TRBV7-2 and J usage is TRBJ2-7; the D gene TCRdb calls, TRBD1, cannot be checked with no DNA. The CDR3 length is 15 residues. Germline V gene sequence: CDR1 SGHTA, CDR2 FQGNSA. The CDR3: CASSLGQQGMGEQYF.

The rearrangement links TRBV11-2 to TRBJ2-7; the TCRdb D gene call, TRBD1, has no DNA to confirm it. CDR3 length equals 19 residues. Germline CDR1 and CDR2: SGHAT and FQNNGV. Here the CDR3 reads CASSLGGQGSSTRTYEQYF.

The chain is built from TRBV7-6 and TRBJ2-2; with no DNA, the TCRdb D assignment of TRBD1 cannot be verified. The CDR3 totals 15 residues. CDR1 SGHVS and CDR2 FNYEAQ come from the germline V gene. This chain's CDR3 is CASSFRGQGAWELFF.

V gene TRBV20-1 combines with J gene TRBJ2-7; there is no DNA to check the TCRdb D call of TRBD2. This CDR3 spans 15 amino acids. Germline V gene data show CDR1 as DFQATT and CDR2 as SNEGSKA (reference sequence). This chain's CDR3 is CSAPETSGGSYEQYF.

The chain uses TRBV4-1 and TRBJ2-2. Looked up from germline, CDR1 is MGHRA and CDR2 is YSYEKL. CDR3 length: 16 residues. The CDR3 is CASSQDGHSKTGELFF.

This sequence joins TRBV5-1 and TRBJ2-3; as DNA is missing, the TRBD1 call by TCRdb cannot be tested. The CDR3 totals 15 residues. Germline loops: CDR1 SGHRS, CDR2 YFSETQ. CDR3 residues: CASSYLGQFTDTQYF.

The J gene is TRBJ2-5, the V gene TRBV5-4; the TRBD1 assignment by TCRdb is unverifiable without DNA. The CDR3 sequence is 16 residues long. CDR1 is SGHNT and CDR2 is YYREEE in the germline V gene (reference sequence). The CDR3 loop reads CASSTNGDRIQETQYF.

V usage is TRBV6-1 and J usage is TRBJ1-2. CDR1 and CDR2 (germline): MNHNS, SASEGT. CDR3 length equals 15 residues. The CDR3: CASSEGLSVVFGYTF.

The J gene is TRBJ2-1, the V gene TRBV6-5; checking the TCRdb D call of TRBD1 is not possible without DNA. Germline V CDR1 and CDR2: MNHEY, SVGAGI. There are 11 residues in the CDR3. The CDR3 reads CASSYPGQEFF.